One and the same sample provided the 10 T cell receptor beta chains below, sequenced in a study of beta chain features in type 1 diabetes. Study-level findings and limits: Shortening that was moderate but significant affected the TCRB CDR3s of Type 1 diabetes patients in all four CD4+ subsets.

The whole isolated RNA underwent reverse transcription, so sequencing captured expressed TCRB transcripts. Measured with immunoSEQ multiplex PCR; TCRdb has only the in-frame clones, and not every one. The sample carries some 660,000 clones, over 12% recorded once. These receptors lack a known antigen. Input material: naive CD4+ T cells from blood. The receptors stem from a man younger than 35 with type 1 diabetes.

V gene TRBV15 combines with J gene TRBJ1-3; D ambiguous. There are 12 residues in the CDR3. Germline CDR1 is LNHNV and CDR2 is YYDKDF (reference sequence). With 0 bases removed from V and 7 bases from J, the gap between germline ends came to 4 bases. CDR3 amino acids: CATSRDANTIYF. The CDR3 nucleotides read TGTGCCACCAGCAGAGATGCCAACACCATATATTTT. The full variable domain, its missing parts supplied by reference TRBV15 and TRBJ1-3, is DAMVIQNPRYQVTQFGKPVTLSCSQTLNHNVMYWYQQKSSQAPKLLFHYYDKDFNNEADTPDNFQSRRPNTSFCFLDIRSPGLGDTAMYLCATSRDANTIYFGEGSWLTVV.

This chain uses TRBV11-3 with TRBJ2-3, with no clear D. V was cut by 5 bases and J by 6 bases, with 15 bases left in between. CDR1 is SGHNT and CDR2 is YENEEA in the germline V gene. There are 14 residues in the CDR3. CDR3 nucleotides: TGTGCCAGCAGCGAGACCATAACCCGGGATACGCAGTATTTT. Its translation is CASSETITRDTQYF.

This clone was seen a few times. The rearrangement joins TRBV19 to TRBJ1-1; D gene ambiguous. Deletions cut 4 bases from V and 4 bases from J, with 13 bases between. Germline V gene data show CDR1 as LNHDA and CDR2 as SQIVND (reference sequence). This CDR3 contains 14 residues. The CDR3 here is CASSNGRLGTEAFF. The CDR3 DNA follows: TGTGCCAGTAGTAATGGACGCTTAGGCACTGAAGCTTTCTTT. Supplemented by reference TRBV19 and TRBJ1-1, the full variable domain reads DGGITQSPKYLFRKEGQNVTLSCEQNLNHDAMYWYRQDPGQGLRLIYYSQIVNDFQKGDIAEGYSVSREKKESFPLTVTSAQKNPTAFYLCASSNGRLGTEAFFGQGTRLTVV.

V gene TRBV7-8 combines with J gene TRBJ2-5; D gene ambiguous. Germline V gene data show CDR1 as SGHVS and CDR2 as FQNEAQ. The V and J ends lost 1 base and 5 bases respectively, with 20 bases between them. CDR3 size: 17 residues. The CDR3 protein is CASSLGVSSEPRETQYF. The CDR3 DNA follows: TGTGCCAGCAGCTTAGGAGTCAGCTCCGAACCCCGGGAGACCCAGTACTTC.

The gene calls are TRBV28 and TRBJ1-5, with D hard to call. CDR1 MDHEN and CDR2 SYDVKM come from the germline V gene. Trimming shortened V by 0 bases and J by 4 bases, and 1 base separated the two germline ends. The CDR3 sequence is 12 residues long. The CDR3 nucleotides are TGTGCCAGCAGTTTATGGAATCAGCCCCAGCATTTT. Protein product: CASSLWNQPQHF. Together with reference TRBV28 and TRBJ1-5, the CDR3 gives the full variable domain: DVKVTQSSRYLVKRTGEKVFLECVQDMDHENMFWYRQDPGLGLRLIYFSYDVKMKEKGDIPEGYSVSREKKERFSLILESASTNQTSMYLCASSLWNQPQHFGDGTRLSIL.

This chain uses TRBV30 with TRBJ2-7; D is undetermined. V dropped 2 bases and J dropped 0 bases, with 8 bases sitting between them. CDR3 size: 13 residues. From germline, CDR1 is GTSNPN and CDR2 SVGIG (reference sequence). CDR3 coding DNA: TGTGCCTGGAGTCGGCTGAGCTCCTACGAGCAGTACTTC. Encoded protein: CAWSRLSSYEQYF.

V usage is TRBV5-4 and J usage is TRBJ2-1; possibly TRBD2 for D (6 bases). V lost 2 bases, J lost 3 bases, and 12 bases lay in between. This CDR3 region has 15 residues. The germline V gene has CDR1 SGHNT and CDR2 YYREEE (reference sequence). CDR3 DNA sequence: TGTGCCAGCAGCTTAAAGCGGGCCCACTACAATGAGCAGTTCTTC. Translation: CASSLKRAHYNEQFF.

The chain has TRBV5-1 and TRBJ2-2; 7 bases are shared with TRBD1. Germline V gene data show CDR1 as SGHRS and CDR2 as YFSETQ. Trimming cost V 3 bases and J 4 bases; bases outside gene matches: 6. This CDR3 comprises 15 residues. This CDR3 reads CASSWDRATTGELFF. Here the CDR3 DNA reads TGCGCCAGCAGCTGGGACAGAGCGACCACCGGGGAGCTGTTTTTT. Using reference TRBV5-1 and TRBJ2-2 for the parts outside the CDR3, the full variable domain is KAGVTQTPRYLIKTRGQQVTLSCSPISGHRSVSWYQQTPGQGLQFLFEYFSETQRNKGNFPGRFSGRQFSNSRSEMNVSTLELGDSALYLCASSWDRATTGELFFGEGSRLTVL.

There are a few counts of this clone. At the DNA level, this CDR3 is encoded by other sequences in the same sample as well. The gene calls are TRBV9 and TRBJ2-5; D is possibly TRBD2 (7 bases). Germline V gene lookup returns CDR1 SGDLS and CDR2 YYNGEE. The CDR3 sequence is 14 residues long. V gave up 0 bases and J gave up 5 bases, with 11 bases separating them. CDR3 protein: CASSVGRGGETQYF. Here the CDR3 DNA reads TGTGCCAGCAGCGTAGGCAGGGGAGGGGAGACCCAGTACTTC.

The J gene is TRBJ1-5, the V gene TRBV18; D is possibly TRBD1 (6 bases). Trimming shortened V by 2 bases and J by 1 base, and 18 bases separated the two germline ends. The CDR3 contains 18 residues. Germline CDR1 KGHSH, CDR2 LQKENI. The chain's CDR3 is CASSPKQVGARSNQPQHF. The CDR3 DNA reads TGTGCCAGCTCACCAAAACAGGTGGGGGCGCGGAGCAATCAGCCCCAGCATTTT. The entire variable domain, with the rest obtained from reference TRBV18 and TRBJ1-5, is as follows: NAGVMQNPRHLVRRRGQEARLRCSPMKGHSHVYWYRQLPEEGLKFMVYLQKENIIDESGMPKERFSAEFPKEGPSILRIQQVVRGDSAAYFCASSPKQVGARSNQPQHFGDGTRLSIL.